Sequencing of this T cell receptor beta chain was carried out in a study of blood T cell repertoires in COVID-19. The protocol was immunoSEQ multiplex PCR, while the TCRdb copy is restricted to in-frame clones and leaves out a portion. Among about 310,000 clones, around 87% were seen once, and the ten largest hold 1%. The V and J ends lost 0 bases and 7 bases, in that order; junction bases with no gene match: 2. Germline lookup yields CDR1 KGHSH and CDR2 LQKENI. The length of the CDR3 is 13 residues. Of note for this clone: This sample also contains other DNA sequences that code for the same CDR3.

Material for sequencing was peripheral blood. The chain is built from TRBV18 and TRBJ1-2; 7 bases align to TRBD1. The clonotype comes from a man aged 45 to 65 with active or convalescent COVID-19. The CDR3: CASSPPGGGGYTF. The CDR3 region has the DNA TGTGCCAGCTCACCACCAGGGGGCGGTGGCTACACCTTC.